This T cell receptor (beta chain) was retrieved from a study of cytomegalovirus exposure and HLA in healthy donors. The V and J ends lost 3 bases and 5 bases respectively, with 4 bases between them. CDR1 is MNHNY, CDR2 SVGAGI, per germline (reference sequence). The CDR3 has 11 residues. Amplification used 60 Vbeta primers and 13 Jbeta primers. TCRdb's copy holds only in-frame clones and misses some; the assay was immunoSEQ multiplex PCR. Of about 160,000 clones listed, roughly 80% are singletons. The V gene is TRBV6-6, the J gene TRBJ2-5; D call uncertain. Sequenced input: PBMCs. The sequence was collected from a woman aged 25 to 45 in good health and CMV-seronegative. CDR3 sequence (DNA): TGTGCCAGCAGTTATCAGGAGACCCAGTACTTC. Residues: CASSYQETQYF.